The present TCR beta chain was sequenced within a study of blood T cells in healthy people across ages. Then a second PCR, running roughly 7 to 11 cycles, was carried out with a sample-barcoded 5' primer and a J-beta primer mix. Each CDR3 protein gets one entry after TCRdb re-called the 5' RACE reads with MiXCR. The sample records around 800,000 distinct CDR3 sequences, 55% to 65% being singletons. CDR1 is SGHRS, CDR2 YFSETQ, per germline. The CDR3 runs to 15 residues. The clonotype originates from a man under 40 in good health. The specimen was blood. V usage is TRBV5-1 and J usage is TRBJ2-4; TRBD1 matches at 7 bases. The J call may be wrong; the DNA end is better matched by TRBJ2-7. This CDR3 is CASSAGDSESYEQYF. CDR3 nucleotide sequence: TGCGCCAGCAGCGCCGGGGACAGTGAGTCCTACGAGCAGTACTTC.